One and the same sample provided the 23 T cell receptor beta chains below, sequenced in a study of Ad26.COV2.S vaccination and SARS-CoV-2 variants. Noted treatment: around 19 received Ad26.COV2.S at low or high dose, single or two shots; about 5 received placebo; per-sample allocation not given. Specimens were obtained on day 63 following the first vaccine or placebo injection. The table came from immunoSEQ multiplex PCR; TCRdb's copy has only in-frame clones and leaves some out. The repertoire holds about 410,000 clones, 80% to 90% seen once, with more than 3% in the top ten. Sequenced material: peripheral blood, taken in a trial of Ad26.COV2.S vaccine versus placebo. These receptors came from a person aged 18-60 years who received the Ad26.COV2.S COVID-19 vaccine or a placebo.

The CDR3 DNA follows: TGTGCCAGCAGCCTCCTCGGGGCCCCAGGGAGGAGTGGCTACACCTTC. Translating it yields CASSLLGAPGRSGYTF. This chain uses TRBV3-1 (or the pseudogene TRBV3-2) with TRBJ1-2; D perhaps matches TRBD1 (5 bases). The CDR3 loop spans 16 amino acids. Germline loops: CDR1 LGHDT, CDR2 YNNKEL (reference sequence). V dropped 4 bases and J dropped 7 bases, with 22 bases sitting between them.

The chain is built from TRBV19 and TRBJ1-1; D is perhaps TRBD1 (6 bases). The CDR3 consists of 15 residues. Trimming removed 0 bases at V and 1 base at J, with 9 bases between. The germline V gene encodes CDR1 LNHDA and CDR2 SQIVND (reference sequence). CDR3: CASSIDQGPNTEAFF. CDR3 sequence (DNA): TGTGCCAGTAGTATAGATCAGGGGCCGAACACTGAAGCTTTCTTT.

V is TRBV5-1 and J is TRBJ2-3; a weak D match, TRBD2 (5 bases). The CDR3 length is 17 residues. V was trimmed by 4 bases and J by 0 bases, leaving 18 bases between them. Germline lookup yields CDR1 SGHRS and CDR2 YFSETQ. The CDR3 region is CASSPYPPAASTDTQYF. The DNA for the CDR3 is TGCGCCAGCAGCCCCTACCCTCCAGCGGCTAGCACAGATACGCAGTATTTT.

This chain uses TRBV6-6 with TRBJ1-2, with a possible D match to TRBD1 (5 bases). The CDR3 is 15 residues long. The V end was cut by 2 bases, the J end by 0 bases, with 10 bases between. In germline, CDR1 is MNHNY, CDR2 SVGAGI (reference sequence). CDR3 nucleotides: TGTGCCAGCAGTTACGGCGGGGGGGCTAACTATGGCTACACCTTC. Protein product: CASSYGGGANYGYTF.

This clone was observed once. This rearrangement joins TRBV25-1 to TRBJ1-6; a possible D gene is TRBD1 (5 bases). The V end was cut by 1 base, the J end by 5 bases, with 12 bases between. The germline gives CDR1 MGHDK, CDR2 SYGVNS. CDR3 length equals 16 residues. The CDR3 loop reads CASSEFSGRDNSPLHF. As DNA, the CDR3 is TGTGCCAGCAGTGAATTTTCGGGGCGCGATAATTCACCCCTCCACTTT. Full variable domain (missing parts from reference TRBV25-1 and TRBJ1-6): EADIYQTPRYLVIGTGKKITLECSQTMGHDKMYWYQQDPGMELHLIHYSYGVNSTEKGDLSSESTVSRIRTEHFPLTLESARPSHTSQYLCASSEFSGRDNSPLHFGNGTRLTVT.

The J gene is TRBJ2-2, the V gene TRBV27, with 9 positions matching TRBD2. The germline CDR1 and CDR2 sequences are MNHEY and SMNVEV (reference sequence). The ends lost 5 bases at V and 7 bases at J; junction bases unmatched: 8. The CDR3 has 15 amino acids. The chain's CDR3 is CASSPLAGWNGELFF. The CDR3 DNA follows: TGTGCCAGCAGTCCCCTAGCGGGGTGGAACGGGGAGCTGTTTTTT.

V and J are TRBV19 and TRBJ1-1; D possibly corresponds to TRBD1 (6 bases). The V and J ends lost 6 bases and 6 bases respectively, with 20 bases between them. CDR3 length equals 15 residues. Germline-derived CDR1 and CDR2 are LNHDA and SQIVND (reference sequence). The chain's CDR3 is CASRSPAGGASEAFF. In nucleotides, the CDR3 is TGTGCCAGTAGATCTCCAGCGGGGGGCGCTTCTGAAGCTTTCTTT.

The rearrangement links TRBV5-4 to TRBJ2-3, with a weak D call TRBD2 (6 bases). Germline-derived CDR1 and CDR2 are SGHNT and YYREEE (reference sequence). CDR3 length equals 16 residues. V dropped 3 bases and J dropped 1 base, with 15 bases sitting between them. CDR3 sequence (DNA): TGTGCCAGCAGCTGGCCGACTAGTGGAGGCACAGATACGCAGTATTTT. Its translation is CASSWPTSGGTDTQYF.

The chain joins TRBV5-4 to TRBJ1-2; the match to TRBD1 covers 9 bases. J gave up 8 bases and V 2 bases, and 10 bases lay outside the gene matches. The CDR3 runs 15 residues. The germline V gene has CDR1 SGHNT and CDR2 YYREEE (reference sequence). The CDR3 protein is CASSFFGTGRKGYTF. The CDR3 nucleotides are TGTGCCAGCAGCTTTTTCGGGACAGGGCGAAAAGGCTACACCTTC.

The chain is built from TRBV10-3 and TRBJ1-1, with D perhaps matching TRBD1 (6 bases). Trimming cost V 4 bases and J 6 bases, with 12 bases left between them. Per germline, CDR1 ENHRY and CDR2 SYGVKD. The CDR3 covers 13 residues. CDR3 DNA: TGTGCCATCAGTGGGGACCCAGGGGCTGAAGCTTTCTTT. Its protein is CAISGDPGAEAFF.

The rearrangement joins TRBV18 to TRBJ1-2; TRBD1 agrees at 9 bases. J was trimmed by 7 bases and V by 3 bases; bases with no gene match: 6. The CDR3 consists of 14 residues. Germline V gives CDR1 KGHSH, CDR2 LQKENI. CDR3 nucleotide sequence: TGTGCCAGCTCACCCACCGGGACAGGGTTTGGCTACACCTTC. Residues: CASSPTGTGFGYTF.

This chain links TRBV2 with TRBJ2-3, with a possible D match to TRBD2 (5 bases). Germline CDR1 SNHLY, CDR2 FYNNEI. Trimming took off 6 bases at V and 5 bases at J, with 15 bases between the two ends. This CDR3 region has 14 residues. DNA for the CDR3: TGTGCCAGCAGGGAGGCTCCGGCCAGAGATACGCAGTATTTT. Its translation is CASREAPARDTQYF.

The gene calls are TRBV12-5 and TRBJ2-2; D may be TRBD1 (5 bases). Trimming took 7 bases from V and 5 from J, leaving 14 bases between them. Germline loops: CDR1 LGHNT, CDR2 FRNRAP. The length of the CDR3 is 14 residues. The CDR3 reads CASASQGRTGELFF. CDR3 bases: TGTGCTAGTGCGAGCCAGGGAAGGACCGGGGAGCTGTTTTTT.

The rearrangement joins TRBV11-2 to TRBJ1-1, with D tentatively TRBD1 (6 bases). CDR1 SGHAT and CDR2 FQNNGV come from the germline V gene. V lost 4 bases and J lost 8, with 23 bases in between. This CDR3 comprises 16 residues. The CDR3 DNA reads as TGTGCCAGCAGCTCTCTTCAGGGGAGAGGCATTAAAGAAGCTTTCTTT. This sequence encodes CASSSLQGRGIKEAFF.

This chain joins TRBV11-2 and TRBJ2-5, with D perhaps being TRBD1 or TRBD2 (5 bases each). With 1 base removed from V and 9 bases from J, the gap between germline ends came to 18 bases. The length of the CDR3 is 15 residues. From germline, CDR1 is SGHAT and CDR2 FQNNGV. The DNA of the CDR3 is TGTGCCAGCAGCTTAGCAGTGAGTCAGGGACCTGCCCAGTACTTC. Translated, it gives CASSLAVSQGPAQYF.

This chain connects TRBV6-5 to TRBJ1-2, with D unclear. Germline V gene data show CDR1 as MNHEY and CDR2 as SVGAGI. The CDR3 length is 13 residues. The V end was cut by 4 bases, the J end by 6 bases, with 12 bases between. CDR3 sequence (DNA): TGTGCCAGCAGTTCCACTCGCACGGATGGCTACACCTTC. Amino acid sequence: CASSSTRTDGYTF.

V usage is TRBV5-8 and J usage is TRBJ1-4, with 7 bases aligning to TRBD1. CDR1 SGHTS and CDR2 YDEGEE come from the germline V gene. The CDR3 consists of 14 residues. After removal of 3 bases from V and 8 bases from J, the junction contained 7 bases not matched to a gene. CDR3 in DNA: TGTGCCAGCAGCTCGGGACAGCCAGGGGAAAAACTGTTTTTT. As protein: CASSSGQPGEKLFF.

Written as DNA, the CDR3 is TGTGCCAGCAGCCTCGGACTCGGGGCGGGATTTTCACCCCTCCACTTT. This gives the protein CASSLGLGAGFSPLHF. The chain has TRBV3-1 (or the pseudogene TRBV3-2) and TRBJ1-6, with a possible D match to TRBD1 (5 bases). The CDR3 is made up of 16 amino acids. Germline V lookup: CDR1 LGHDT, CDR2 YNNKEL (reference sequence). V dropped 4 bases and J dropped 9 bases, with 19 bases sitting between them.

The chain joins TRBV6-5 to TRBJ2-7; D remains ambiguous. Trimming removed 6 bases at V and 2 bases at J, with 5 bases between. The CDR3 has 11 amino acids. Germline V gene data show CDR1 as MNHEY and CDR2 as SVGAGI. Written as DNA, the CDR3 is TGTGCCAGCAGATCGGCCTACGAGCAGTACTTC. This gives the protein CASRSAYEQYF.

The chain links TRBV20-1 to TRBJ1-1, with D hard to call. V was pared by 2 bases and J by 4 bases, with 5 bases between. Per germline, CDR1 DFQATT and CDR2 SNEGSKA (reference sequence). This CDR3 contains 11 residues. CDR3 region: CSARTVTEAFF. In DNA, the CDR3 is TGCAGTGCTAGAACTGTCACTGAAGCTTTCTTT.

J is TRBJ2-7 and V is TRBV6-6; D might be TRBD1 (6 bases). This CDR3 has 14 amino acids. V lost 5 bases and J lost 3, with 14 bases in between. Per the germline V gene, CDR1 is MNHNY and CDR2 is SVGAGI (reference sequence). CDR3 bases: TGTGCCAGCAGTCAAGGAAGGGGGAGCTACGAGCAGTACTTC. Its protein product is CASSQGRGSYEQYF.

The chain couples TRBV11-2 to TRBJ2-2; D call uncertain. The V gene's germline CDR1 is SGHAT and CDR2 FQNNGV. The CDR3 sequence is 13 residues long. V was cut by 5 bases and J by 7 bases, with 11 bases left in between. The CDR3, as DNA: TGTGCCAGCAGCCTCTCGGGTGGCGGGGAGCTGTTTTTT. It translates to CASSLSGGGELFF.

The V and J genes are TRBV7-2 and TRBJ1-3; D is unclear. The CDR3 loop spans 15 amino acids. Germline lookup yields CDR1 SGHTA and CDR2 FQGNSA. Trimming removed 5 bases from V and 9 bases from J, with 20 bases in between. CDR3 region: CASSLGSVKVGTIYF. The CDR3 nucleotides are TGTGCCAGCAGCCTAGGGTCAGTTAAGGTTGGCACCATATATTTT.